A single sample gave rise to the 28 T cell receptor beta chains below, sequenced in a study of OX40 agonist ivuxolimab in advanced cancers. The table came from immunoSEQ multiplex PCR; TCRdb's copy has only in-frame clones and leaves some out. The table has fewer than 20,000 clones, roughly four fifths seen once. This material consisted of CD4+ or CD8+ T cells sorted from blood, taken in a trial of the OX40 agonist ivuxolimab. The origin of the receptors is an adult with an advanced solid tumor such as melanoma, head and neck, liver or kidney cancer.

The chain links TRBV10-2 to TRBJ2-7; a weak D match, TRBD2 (6 bases). The CDR3 has 14 amino acids. Germline V lookup: CDR1 WSHSY, CDR2 SAAADI. Deletions cut 3 bases from V and 2 bases from J, with 11 bases between. CDR3 region: CASSEDASAYEQYF. CDR3 sequence (DNA): TGCGCCAGCAGTGAAGATGCTAGCGCCTACGAGCAGTACTTC.

V usage is TRBV11-2 and J usage is TRBJ1-3; perhaps TRBD1 as D (5 bases). With 2 bases removed from V and 9 bases from J, the gap between germline ends came to 23 bases. The CDR3 covers 17 residues. Per germline, CDR1 SGHAT and CDR2 FQNNGV. Here the CDR3 DNA reads TGTGCCAGCAGCTTATTAGGGGATTACGCTGTACAAGCCACCATATATTTT. Its protein is CASSLLGDYAVQATIYF.

This chain joins TRBV25-1 and TRBJ2-4, with 11 bases aligning to TRBD2. The CDR3 is made up of 13 amino acids. Germline CDR1 is MGHDK and CDR2 is SYGVNS. V gave up 8 bases and J gave up 6 bases; unmatched junction bases: 3. The CDR3 DNA is TGTGCCAGCGTAGCGGGAGGGGGAAACATTCAGTACTTC. Translating it yields CASVAGGGNIQYF.

V usage is TRBV5-4 and J usage is TRBJ1-1; no firm D call. The CDR3 sequence is 12 residues long. V lost 4 bases to trimming and J lost 4 bases, with 8 bases between them. Germline lookup yields CDR1 SGHNT and CDR2 YYREEE (reference sequence). The CDR3 region is CASSPGPTEAFF. In DNA form, the CDR3 reads TGTGCCAGCAGCCCTGGACCCACTGAAGCTTTCTTT.

The genes are TRBV6-5 and TRBJ2-7, with D possibly TRBD1 on 5 matching bases. Trimming took off 5 bases at V and 2 bases at J, with 7 bases between the two ends. The germline gives CDR1 MNHEY, CDR2 SVGAGI. The length of the CDR3 is 12 residues. This CDR3 reads CASSQGAYEQYF. CDR3 nucleotide sequence: TGTGCCAGCAGTCAGGGTGCCTACGAGCAGTACTTC.

The rearrangement uses TRBV27 and TRBJ1-1; D ambiguous. Per germline, CDR1 MNHEY and CDR2 SMNVEV (reference sequence). The ends were cut back, 0 bases at V and 0 bases at J, with 8 bases in the middle. This CDR3 is built from 15 residues. The CDR3 nucleotides read TGTGCCAGCAGTTTATCTCCACCCATGAACACTGAAGCTTTCTTT. Protein: CASSLSPPMNTEAFF.

The chain is built from TRBV10-3 and TRBJ2-7, with D uncertain. Germline V gives CDR1 ENHRY, CDR2 SYGVKD. CDR3 length equals 12 residues. V shed 4 bases and J shed 3 bases, with 7 bases lying between them. CDR3 sequence (DNA): TGTGCCATCAGTGGACCAAGCTACGAGCAGTACTTC. It encodes CAISGPSYEQYF.

The chain links TRBV6-4 to TRBJ2-7; D ambiguous. The germline CDR1 and CDR2 sequences are MRHNA and SNTAGT. This CDR3 is built from 13 residues. V lost 3 bases, J lost 3 bases, and 9 bases lay in between. The CDR3 region is CASSEEPGYEQYF. The CDR3 region has the DNA TGTGCCAGCAGTGAGGAACCGGGCTACGAGCAGTACTTC.

The CDR3 reads CASSSGWSTDTQYF. DNA of the CDR3: TGTGCCAGCAGCTCAGGGTGGAGCACAGATACGCAGTATTTT. The rearrangement joins TRBV9 to TRBJ2-3, with a tentative D call TRBD1 (5 bases). V lost 4 bases and J lost 0, with 9 bases in between. The CDR3 is made up of 14 amino acids. CDR1 and CDR2 from the germline V gene are SGDLS and YYNGEE.

V and J are TRBV28 and TRBJ2-7; D perhaps matches TRBD2 (6 bases). Germline CDR1 and CDR2: MDHEN and SYDVKM. V was pared by 2 bases and J by 3 bases, with 8 bases between. The CDR3 is 13 amino acids. In DNA, the CDR3 is TGTGCCAGCAGTTTAGGGAGGAACTACGAGCAGTACTTC. Amino acids: CASSLGRNYEQYF.

The gene calls are TRBV13 and TRBJ1-1; no definite D call. Per germline, CDR1 PRHDT and CDR2 FYEKMQ (reference sequence). With 5 bases removed from V and 5 bases from J, the gap between germline ends came to 12 bases. The length of the CDR3 is 13 residues. The CDR3 DNA reads TGTGCCAGCAGCCCGCCGGCTGGAACTGAAGCTTTCTTT. Protein sequence: CASSPPAGTEAFF.

This chain joins TRBV5-4 and TRBJ1-1; D unresolved. This CDR3 comprises 13 residues. V was trimmed by 4 bases and J by 2 bases, leaving 9 bases between them. CDR1 is SGHNT, CDR2 YYREEE, per germline (reference sequence). The CDR3 bases are TGTGCCAGCAGCCCCGGGTCTAACACTGAAGCTTTCTTT. This gives the protein CASSPGSNTEAFF. Filled out from reference TRBV5-4 and TRBJ1-1, the complete variable domain reads ETGVTQSPTHLIKTRGQQVTLRCSSQSGHNTVSWYQQALGQGPQFIFQYYREEENGRGNFPPRFSGLQFPNYSSELNVNALELDDSALYLCASSPGSNTEAFFGQGTRLTVV.

V and J are TRBV10-3 and TRBJ2-7; D is unclear. Germline CDR1 and CDR2: ENHRY and SYGVKD. The V end lost 8 bases, the J end lost 2 bases, and 10 bases lay between the germline ends. There are 12 residues in the CDR3. The CDR3 coding sequence is TGTGCCATCCGGGCGGAAACCTACGAGCAGTACTTC. Its translation is CAIRAETYEQYF.

This clone was seen only once. The chain links TRBV9 to TRBJ2-3, with 8 bases lining up with TRBD1. From germline, CDR1 is SGDLS and CDR2 YYNGEE. V was clipped by 4 bases and J by 11 bases; unmatched bases: 12. CDR3 length: 14 residues. The CDR3 DNA sequence: TGTGCCAGCAGCTTCTTTAGTGGGACAGGTGAGCAGTATTTT. Its protein is CASSFFSGTGEQYF.

The chain joins TRBV5-6 to TRBJ2-1; TRBD2 aligns across 7 bases. The CDR3 spans 15 residues. Germline V gene lookup returns CDR1 SGHDT and CDR2 YYEEEE. V was pared by 5 bases and J by 8 bases, with 13 bases of the junction left unmatched. The CDR3 sequence: CASSPPAAGVDEQFF. The CDR3, as DNA: TGTGCCAGCAGTCCGCCAGCCGCGGGAGTAGATGAGCAGTTCTTC. Drawing the rest from reference TRBV5-6 and TRBJ2-1, the complete variable domain is DAGVTQSPTHLIKTRGQQVTLRCSPKSGHDTVSWYQQALGQGPQFIFQYYEEEERQRGNFPDRFSGHQFPNYSSELNVNALLLGDSALYLCASSPPAAGVDEQFFGPGTRLTVL.

A few counts support this clone. The chain uses TRBV7-9 and TRBJ1-1; D gene uncertain. Germline V gene data show CDR1 as SEHNR and CDR2 as FQNEAQ (reference sequence). The CDR3 contains 12 residues. V dropped 5 bases and J dropped 4 bases, with 8 bases sitting between them. CDR3 sequence: CASSKWGTEAFF. For the CDR3, the DNA is TGTGCCAGCAGCAAGTGGGGCACTGAAGCTTTCTTT.

The V call is TRBV4-2, the J call TRBJ2-5; no clear D gene. The CDR3 consists of 15 residues. From germline, CDR1 is LGHNA and CDR2 YNFKEQ. Trimming stripped 4 bases from V and 1 base from J, with 13 bases between. The CDR3 spells CASSPTARVQETQYF. In DNA form, the CDR3 reads TGTGCCAGCAGCCCGACCGCCAGAGTCCAAGAGACCCAGTACTTC.

This chain connects TRBV19 to TRBJ2-7, with 8 nucleotides matching TRBD2. Germline-derived CDR1 and CDR2 are LNHDA and SQIVND (reference sequence). The V segment lost 3 bases and the J segment 4 bases; nucleotides outside the gene matches: 11. The CDR3 has 16 residues. CDR3 region: CASSIDEAGGFYEQYF. The CDR3 coding sequence is TGTGCCAGTAGTATTGACGAGGCGGGAGGTTTTTACGAGCAGTACTTC. Based on the CDR3 plus reference TRBV19 and TRBJ2-7, the full variable domain is DGGITQSPKYLFRKEGQNVTLSCEQNLNHDAMYWYRQDPGQGLRLIYYSQIVNDFQKGDIAEGYSVSREKKESFPLTVTSAQKNPTAFYLCASSIDEAGGFYEQYFGPGTRLTVT.

V gene TRBV27 combines with J gene TRBJ1-6; unclear D gene. Germline V gene data show CDR1 as MNHEY and CDR2 as SMNVEV (reference sequence). There are 13 residues in the CDR3. Trimming stripped 7 bases from V and 7 bases from J, with 11 bases between. The CDR3 protein is CASKSRLNSPLHF. CDR3 in DNA: TGTGCCAGCAAATCTAGGCTAAATTCACCCCTCCACTTT.

The rearrangement joins TRBV11-2 to TRBJ2-1; D is ambiguous. This CDR3 comprises 12 residues. Deletions cut 5 bases from V and 7 bases from J, with 9 bases between. The V gene's germline CDR1 is SGHAT and CDR2 FQNNGV. The DNA for the CDR3 is TGTGCCAGCAGCACAAGCCGGAATGAGCAGTTCTTC. Translating gives CASSTSRNEQFF. Looking up the rest from reference TRBV11-2 and TRBJ2-1 gives the full variable domain: EAGVAQSPRYKIIEKRQSVAFWCNPISGHATLYWYQQILGQGPKLLIQFQNNGVVDDSQLPKDRFSAERLKGVDSTLKIQPAKLEDSAVYLCASSTSRNEQFFGPGTRLTVL.

On this clone itself: An end of the junction does not agree with germline; a read error may underlie this. The V gene is TRBV5-4, the J gene TRBJ1-2; maybe TRBD1 (6 bases). The CDR3 spans 14 residues. Germline assignment: CDR1 SGHNT and CDR2 YYREEE (reference sequence). The CDR3 protein is CASSQERRGGGYTF. CDR3 bases: TGCGCCAGCAGCCAAGAACGCAGGGGAGGAGGCTACACCTTC. The full variable domain, with the rest looked up from reference TRBV5-4 and TRBJ1-2, is ETGVTQSPTHLIKTRGQQVTLRCSSQSGHNTVSWYQQALGQGPQFIFQYYREEENGRGNFPPRFSGLQFPNYSSELNVNALELDDSALYLCASSQERRGGGYTFGSGTRLTVV.

V and J are TRBV7-9 and TRBJ2-2; D is perhaps TRBD2 (6 bases). Between the trimmed V and J ends, which lost 4 bases and 7 bases, there was a span of 16 bases. The CDR3 has 15 residues. Germline values: CDR1 SEHNR, CDR2 FQNEAQ (reference sequence). This chain's CDR3 is CASSSWDSLVGELFF. The CDR3 DNA is TGTGCCAGCAGCTCTTGGGACTCGTTGGTCGGGGAGCTGTTTTTT.

The chain uses TRBV2 and TRBJ1-4; 7 bases are a match to TRBD1. With V trimmed by 6 bases and J by 3 bases, 4 bases remained unmatched. There are 14 residues in the CDR3. Germline V gives CDR1 SNHLY, CDR2 FYNNEI. The CDR3 DNA reads TGTGCCAGCAGGGGGGACAGACCTAATGAAAAACTGTTTTTT. Encoded protein: CASRGDRPNEKLFF.

By sample share, this clone is medium-sized. The CDR3 DNA follows: TGTGCCAGCAGCCAAGAAGGGGAAGCGGCCTACGAGCAGTACTTC. Translation: CASSQEGEAAYEQYF. The chain employs TRBV4-2 and TRBJ2-7; TRBD1 or TRBD2 may be the D gene (5 bases each). V dropped 0 bases and J dropped 2 bases, with 11 bases sitting between them. Germline V lookup: CDR1 LGHNA, CDR2 YNFKEQ. The CDR3 length is 15 residues.

This chain connects TRBV4-1 to TRBJ2-7; D gene unclear. The CDR3 covers 12 residues. CDR1 and CDR2 (germline): MGHRA, YSYEKL. V was cut by 3 bases and J by 0 bases, with 3 bases left in between. Here the CDR3 reads CASSQNSYEQYF. Written as DNA, the CDR3 is TGCGCCAGCAGCCAGAACTCCTACGAGCAGTACTTC.

The chain joins TRBV13 to TRBJ2-3; D not resolved. V gave up 0 bases and J gave up 5 bases, with 18 bases separating them. Germline assignment: CDR1 PRHDT and CDR2 FYEKMQ (reference sequence). CDR3 size: 17 residues. This CDR3 reads CASSLGQDRPRGDTQYF. CDR3 nucleotide sequence: TGTGCCAGCAGCTTAGGCCAGGATCGGCCCCGCGGAGATACGCAGTATTTT.

The chain has TRBV7-6 and TRBJ2-7; 8 positions match TRBD1. The junction had 6 bases not matched to a gene; V was cut back by 2 bases and J by 3 bases. CDR1 is SGHVS and CDR2 is FNYEAQ in the germline V gene. There are 15 residues in the CDR3. The CDR3 is CASSLSSGGVYEQYF. The CDR3 coding sequence is TGTGCCAGCAGCTTATCTTCAGGGGGCGTCTACGAGCAGTACTTC.

The V and J genes are TRBV10-1 and TRBJ2-7; D is uncertain. Looked up from germline, CDR1 is WNHNN and CDR2 is SYGVQD (reference sequence). The CDR3 totals 14 residues. V dropped 2 bases and J dropped 0 bases, with 8 bases sitting between them. The CDR3 region is CASSEDLSSYEQYF. For the CDR3, the DNA is TGCGCCAGCAGTGAGGACTTGAGCTCCTACGAGCAGTACTTC.